Listed below are T cell receptor beta chains from one sample, sequenced in a study of cytomegalovirus exposure and HLA in healthy donors. The assay was immunoSEQ multiplex PCR, and TCRdb's table has in-frame clones only and misses some. This sample's table has approximately 75,000 clones. Sequencing input: PBMCs. The receptor source for this set is a boy aged 5-17 years in good health and CMV-seronegative. Each CDR3 is given with its conserved first and last residue. A D gene is named only where the DNA matches it firmly.

d_call	j_call	v_call	cdr3_nt	cdr3_aa
TRBD1	TRBJ1-2	TRBV10-3	TGTGCCAGCAGCTCGAGGGAGGACAGGGTCTCGAATGGCTACACCTTC	CASSSREDRVSNGYTF
-	TRBJ1-2	TRBV10-3	TGTGCCATCAGCGGACGGGAGGGCTATGGCTACACCTTC	CAISGREGYGYTF
-	TRBJ2-7	TRBV2	TGTGCCAGCAAAGGGACAAAGGGCCCCTACGAGCAGTACTTC	CASKGTKGPYEQYF
-	TRBJ2-5	TRBV15	TGTGCCACCAGCAGAGATGGGAGGCTGGGGGGAGAGACCCAGTACTTC	CATSRDGRLGGETQYF
-	TRBJ1-6	TRBV5-4	TGTGCCAGCAGCTTGGAGGGGAATTCACCCCTCCACTTT	CASSLEGNSPLHF
-	TRBJ1-1	TRBV6-5	TGTGCCAGCAGTTATCGGGAGGGGTATGAAGCTTTCTTT	CASSYREGYEAFF
TRBD2	TRBJ2-7	TRBV5-1	TGCGCCAGCAGCTTTAGGACTAGCGATTACGAGCAGTACTTC	CASSFRTSDYEQYF
-	TRBJ1-1	TRBV9	TGTGCCAGCAGCCCCCGAGGGGGGGCGCGAACTTTCTTT	CASSPRGGARTFF
TRBD2	TRBJ2-3	TRBV30	TGTGCCTGGAGTGCGGGACTAGCGGGAGGCGCAGATACGCAGTATTTT	CAWSAGLAGGADTQYF
TRBD2	TRBJ2-3	TRBV7-9	TGTGCCAGCAGTTCAAAAGGCGGGAGGTCAGATACGCAGTATTTT	CASSSKGGRSDTQYF
TRBD2	TRBJ2-5	TRBV6-1	TGTGCCAGCAGACTGAACCAAGCGGGAGCAGAGACCCAGTACTTC	CASRLNQAGAETQYF
TRBD1	TRBJ2-7	TRBV5-5	TGTGCCAGCAGCTTGGCGGACAGGGGCACCTACGAGCAGTACTTC	CASSLADRGTYEQYF
TRBD2	TRBJ2-1	TRBV27	TGTGCCAGCAGTTTATTGCGGGGGGCCTACAATGAGCAGTTCTTC	CASSLLRGAYNEQFF
-	TRBJ2-7	TRBV5-1	TGCGCCAGCTCCTTTGCTTCCGCGGCCTACGAGCAGTACTTC	CASSFASAAYEQYF
TRBD2	TRBJ2-7	TRBV6-5	TGTGCCAGCAGTTTCGCTAGCGGGAACGCCTACGAGCAGTACTTC	CASSFASGNAYEQYF
TRBD1	TRBJ2-7	TRBV25-1	TGTGCCAGCAGTCCCAGGGGGAGTTACGAGCAGTACTTC	CASSPRGSYEQYF
TRBD1	TRBJ2-1	TRBV27	TGTGCCAGCAGTATTGACAGGGCGAATGAGCAGTTCTTC	CASSIDRANEQFF
TRBD2	TRBJ2-7	TRBV6-1	TGTGCCAGCAGTGAATTTGCGGGAGGGGTCTACGAGCAGTACTTC	CASSEFAGGVYEQYF
TRBD2	TRBJ2-7	TRBV5-1	TGCGCCAGCAGCCCCGTGGGAGGGAAGAACGAGCAGTACTTC	CASSPVGGKNEQYF
TRBD2	TRBJ2-5	TRBV25-1	TGTGCCAGCAGGACCATACTAGCGGGGGGTCATGGGGAGACCCAGTACTTC	CASRTILAGGHGETQYF
TRBD1	TRBJ2-6	TRBV19	TGTGCCAGTAGTACTCGACAGGGTTTGTCCGGGGCCAACGTCCTGACTTTC	CASSTRQGLSGANVLTF
-	TRBJ2-5	TRBV19	TGTGCCAGTAGTGAGGAGGAGACCCAGTACTTC	CASSEEETQYF
TRBD2	TRBJ2-5	TRBV7-9	TGTGCCAGCAGCCCCTGGACTAGCGGGGCGACCCAGTACTTC	CASSPWTSGATQYF
-	TRBJ1-4	TRBV30	TGTGCCTGTCAGCGAATCCCTAATGAAAAACTGTTTTTT	CACQRIPNEKLFF
-	TRBJ2-3	TRBV14	TGTGCCAGCAGCCAAGAACGGAGGGTTCGCGATACGCAGTATTTT	CASSQERRVRDTQYF
-	TRBJ2-6	TRBV7-2	TGTGCCAGCAGCTTAGGGGTTTCGGGGGGGGCCAACGTCCTGACTTTC	CASSLGVSGGANVLTF
-	TRBJ1-5	TRBV29-1	TGCAGCGTTGCGACAGATAGCAATCAGCCCCAGCATTTT	CSVATDSNQPQHF
-	TRBJ2-2	TRBV6-5	TGTGCCAGCGAGGGGGACACCGGGGAGCTGTTTTTT	CASEGDTGELFF
TRBD2	TRBJ2-1	TRBV30	TGTGCCTGGAGCCGACTAGCGGGAGGGGGTGAGCAGTTCTTC	CAWSRLAGGGEQFF
-	TRBJ2-7	TRBV13	TGTGCCAGCAGCTCCGTCCTAACCTCGGAGCAGTACTTC	CASSSVLTSEQYF
-	TRBJ1-1	TRBV6-5	TGTGCCAGCAGTTATTATTTCGACACTGAAGCTTTCTTT	CASSYYFDTEAFF
-	TRBJ2-5	TRBV9	TGTGCCAGCAGGGGAGGTGGAGAGACCCAGTACTTC	CASRGGGETQYF
-	TRBJ1-1	TRBV6-5	TGTGCCAGCAGTTATTTGACAGGATGGAGCACTGAAGCTTTCTTT	CASSYLTGWSTEAFF
-	TRBJ1-4	TRBV30	TGTGCCTGGAGTATCCACGGTTCAACTAATGAAAAACTGTTTTTT	CAWSIHGSTNEKLFF
-	TRBJ1-4	TRBV30	TGTGCCTGGAGTGTACAGGCGCGGGAAAAACTGTTTTTT	CAWSVQAREKLFF
-	TRBJ2-7	TRBV18	TGTGCCAGCTCACACCGACAGGAGCTACCGGGCGAGCAGTACTTC	CASSHRQELPGEQYF
TRBD2	TRBJ2-1	TRBV11-2	TGTGCCAGCAGCTTAGATCAGGGAAGGGCTAGCGGTTACAATGAGCAGTTCTTC	CASSLDQGRASGYNEQFF
TRBD1	TRBJ1-2	TRBV13	TGTGCCAGCACACGGACAGGGCCCAGTGGGGGCTACACCTTC	CASTRTGPSGGYTF
-	TRBJ2-7	TRBV4-3	TGCGCCAGCAGCCAAGCACAGTCCTACGAGCAGTACTTC	CASSQAQSYEQYF
-	TRBJ2-4	TRBV5-4	TGTGCCAGCAGCTTAGGGTCACAGGGCAACATTCAGTACTTC	CASSLGSQGNIQYF
-	TRBJ2-2	TRBV18	TGTGCCAGCTCACCCTACTCAGGGGTCGGCGGGGAGCTGTTTTTT	CASSPYSGVGGELFF
TRBD1	TRBJ1-1	TRBV6-4	TGTGCCAGCAGTGACGAGGGACAGAGTTTTCTCTTGAACACTGAAGCTTTCTTT	CASSDEGQSFLLNTEAFF
-	TRBJ2-1	TRBV7-9	TGTGCCAGCAGCTGGCTAGCGATTAGCTCCGACAATGAGCAGTTCTTC	CASSWLAISSDNEQFF
-	TRBJ2-7	TRBV27	TGTGCCAGCAGGCAGTACAGTTCTCGGACCTACGAGCAGTACTTC	CASRQYSSRTYEQYF
-	TRBJ1-6	TRBV4-1	TGCGCCAGCAGCCATCCTAGTTCACCCCTCCACTTT	CASSHPSSPLHF
TRBD2	TRBJ2-7	TRBV2	TGTGCCAGCTTGTGGGGTCGGGGGGGCGAGCAGTACTTC	CASLWGRGGEQYF
-	TRBJ1-1	TRBV30	TGTGCCTGGAGTGTACTTCATGAAGCTTTCTTT	CAWSVLHEAFF
-	TRBJ2-6	TRBV30	TGTGCCTGGAGTCCTTCAGGGGCTGGGGCCAACGTCCTGACTTTC	CAWSPSGAGANVLTF
TRBD1	TRBJ1-4	TRBV19	TGTGCCAGTAGTGCCACGACAGGGAATGAAAAACTGTTTTTT	CASSATTGNEKLFF
TRBD1	TRBJ2-7	TRBV5-1	TGCGCCAGCAGCTTATCACAGGGGACCTACGAGCAGTACTTC	CASSLSQGTYEQYF
-	TRBJ2-5	TRBV11-2	TGTGCCAGCAGCTTAGATCAGGGGAGCCAAGAGACCCAGTACTTC	CASSLDQGSQETQYF
-	TRBJ2-5	TRBV6-6	TGTGCCAGCAGTTACACTTCCAGGGTAGTTGGAGAGACCCAGTACTTC	CASSYTSRVVGETQYF
-	TRBJ1-6	TRBV19	TGTGCCAGTAGCGAGATATCGGCCCCGGGCTATAATTCACCCCTCCACTTT	CASSEISAPGYNSPLHF
-	TRBJ2-7	TRBV4-3	TGCGCCAGCAGCCCCTCAAGCCGACTAGTCTACGAGCAGTACTTC	CASSPSSRLVYEQYF